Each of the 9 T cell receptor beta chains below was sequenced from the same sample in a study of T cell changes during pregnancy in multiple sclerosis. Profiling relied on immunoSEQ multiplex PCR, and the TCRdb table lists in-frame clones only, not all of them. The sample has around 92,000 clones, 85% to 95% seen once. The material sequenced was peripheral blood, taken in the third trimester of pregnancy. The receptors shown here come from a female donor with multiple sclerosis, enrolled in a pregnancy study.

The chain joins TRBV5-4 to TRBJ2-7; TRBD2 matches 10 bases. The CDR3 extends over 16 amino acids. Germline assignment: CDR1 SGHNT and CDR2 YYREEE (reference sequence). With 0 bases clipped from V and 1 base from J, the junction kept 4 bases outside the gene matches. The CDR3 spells CASSLVRTSGSYEQYF. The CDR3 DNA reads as TGTGCCAGCAGCTTGGTACGGACTAGCGGTTCCTACGAGCAGTACTTC.

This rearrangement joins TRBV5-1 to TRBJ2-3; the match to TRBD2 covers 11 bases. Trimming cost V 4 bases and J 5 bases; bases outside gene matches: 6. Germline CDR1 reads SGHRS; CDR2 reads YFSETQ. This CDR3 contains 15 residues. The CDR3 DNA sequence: TGCGCCAGCAGCCCCCGACTAGCGGGGCAAGATACGCAGTATTTT. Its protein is CASSPRLAGQDTQYF.

The CDR3 loop is CAISDAGGVTQYF. The CDR3 DNA reads as TGTGCCATCAGTGACGCGGGAGGGGTTACGCAGTATTTT. The V and J genes are TRBV10-3 and TRBJ2-3; TRBD2 matches 9 bases. Losses at the gene ends were 3 bases for V and 8 bases for J; bases not matched to a gene: 3. The CDR3 sequence is 13 residues long. Looked up from germline, CDR1 is ENHRY and CDR2 is SYGVKD.

In DNA, the CDR3 is TGTGCCAGCAGCCCAGACAGTTTAGCTAACTATGGCTACACCTTC. It specifies CASSPDSLANYGYTF. The chain employs TRBV7-9 and TRBJ1-2; D possibly corresponds to TRBD1 (5 bases). This CDR3 spans 15 amino acids. Per germline, CDR1 SEHNR and CDR2 FQNEAQ (reference sequence). Trimming took off 5 bases at V and 0 bases at J, with 13 bases between the two ends. The variable domain in full, completed from reference TRBV7-9 and TRBJ1-2, reads DTGVSQNPRHKITKRGQNVTFRCDPISEHNRLYWYRQTLGQGPEFLTYFQNEAQLEKSRLLSDRFSAERPKGSFSTLEIQRTEQGDSAMYLCASSPDSLANYGYTFGSGTRLTVV.

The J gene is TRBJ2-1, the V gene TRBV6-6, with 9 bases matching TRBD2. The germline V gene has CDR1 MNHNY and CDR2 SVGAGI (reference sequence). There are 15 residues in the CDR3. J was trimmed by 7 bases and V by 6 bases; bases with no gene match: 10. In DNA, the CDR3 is TGTGCCAGCAGAGGGTTAGCGGGAGAGGGGAATGAGCAGTTCTTC. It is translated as CASRGLAGEGNEQFF.

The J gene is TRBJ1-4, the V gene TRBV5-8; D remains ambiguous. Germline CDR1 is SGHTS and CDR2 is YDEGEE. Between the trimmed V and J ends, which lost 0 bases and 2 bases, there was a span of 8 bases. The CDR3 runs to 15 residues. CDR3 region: CASSLGAVTNEKLFF. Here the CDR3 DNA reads TGTGCCAGCAGCTTGGGTGCAGTGACTAATGAAAAACTGTTTTTT.

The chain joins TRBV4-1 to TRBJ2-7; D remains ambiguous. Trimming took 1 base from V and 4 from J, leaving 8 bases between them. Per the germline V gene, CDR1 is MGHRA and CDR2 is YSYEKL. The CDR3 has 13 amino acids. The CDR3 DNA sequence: TGCGCCAGCAGCCAAGGTTCCTCTTACGAGCAGTACTTC. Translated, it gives CASSQGSSYEQYF.

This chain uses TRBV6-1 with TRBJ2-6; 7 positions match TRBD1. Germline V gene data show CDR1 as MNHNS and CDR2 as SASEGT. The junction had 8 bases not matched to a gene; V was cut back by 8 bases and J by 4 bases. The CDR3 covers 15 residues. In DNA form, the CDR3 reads TGTGCCAGCGGGAACAGGGGTTCAGGGGCCAACGTCCTGACTTTC. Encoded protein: CASGNRGSGANVLTF.

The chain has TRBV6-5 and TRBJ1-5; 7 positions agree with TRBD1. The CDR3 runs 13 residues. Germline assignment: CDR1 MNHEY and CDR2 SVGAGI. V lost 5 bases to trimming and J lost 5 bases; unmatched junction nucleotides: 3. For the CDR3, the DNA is TGTGCCAGCAGTACTACAGGGGATCAGCCCCAGCATTTT. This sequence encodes CASSTTGDQPQHF.